Listed here are 9 T cell receptor beta chains from one sample, sequenced in a study of blood T cell repertoires in COVID-19. The table came from immunoSEQ multiplex PCR; TCRdb's copy has only in-frame clones and leaves some out. The sample has some 200,000 clones; 88% are singletons. Sequencing was done on a sample of peripheral blood. The source of these receptors is a man in his forties or fifties with active or convalescent COVID-19.

The DNA for the CDR3 is TGCGCCAGCAGCCCGACCGGGACAGACAGTAACTATGGCTACACCTTC. Translated, it gives CASSPTGTDSNYGYTF. This chain connects TRBV4-1 to TRBJ1-2, with 7 positions matching TRBD1. V lost 4 bases to trimming and J lost 1 base; unmatched junction nucleotides: 9. Germline CDR1 and CDR2: MGHRA and YSYEKL. The CDR3 consists of 16 residues.

This clone was observed a handful of times. The J gene is TRBJ1-3, the V gene TRBV7-2; no definite D call. Germline V gene lookup returns CDR1 SGHTA and CDR2 FQGNSA. The CDR3 totals 16 residues. Trimming shortened V by 5 bases and J by 4 bases, and 18 bases separated the two germline ends. Here the CDR3 DNA reads TGTGCCAGCAGCAAAGAGGTCTCAGCCATAGGAAACACCATATATTTT. Its protein is CASSKEVSAIGNTIYF. The full variable domain, its missing parts supplied by reference TRBV7-2 and TRBJ1-3, is GAGVSQSPSNKVTEKGKDVELRCDPISGHTALYWYRQSLGQGLEFLIYFQGNSAPDKSGLPSDRFSAERTGGSVSTLTIQRTQQEDSAVYLCASSKEVSAIGNTIYFGEGSWLTVV.

Regarding this clone: The sample contains more than one DNA sequence encoding this CDR3. J is TRBJ2-7 and V is TRBV12-3 or TRBV12-4; D is ambiguous. The CDR3 length is 11 residues. V was cut by 6 bases and J by 4 bases, with 7 bases left in between. CDR3 amino acids: CASSPSYEQYF. Here the CDR3 DNA reads TGTGCCAGCAGCCCCTCGTACGAGCAGTACTTC.

This chain joins TRBV6-5 and TRBJ2-2; D is possibly TRBD1 (6 bases). This CDR3 is 14 amino acids long. Germline V gene lookup returns CDR1 MNHEY and CDR2 SVGAGI. V lost 6 bases, J lost 4 bases, and 12 bases lay in between. For the CDR3, the DNA is TGTGCCAGCAGCTCAGGGGTTAGCACCGGGGAGCTGTTTTTT. Translating it yields CASSSGVSTGELFF.

This clone appeared a few times. The V gene is TRBV19, the J gene TRBJ2-3, with 7 positions matching TRBD2. Germline CDR1 LNHDA, CDR2 SQIVND (reference sequence). With 6 bases clipped from V and 2 bases from J, the junction kept 14 bases outside the gene matches. This CDR3 contains 17 residues. CDR3 nucleotides: TGTGCCAGTAGCCCGAGAGGTGGCGGGAGTCACACAGATACGCAGTATTTT. This encodes CASSPRGGGSHTDTQYF.

The chain joins TRBV5-6 to TRBJ1-1; D remains ambiguous. The CDR3 length is 13 residues. V was pared by 4 bases and J by 3 bases, with 10 bases between. CDR1 is SGHDT, CDR2 YYEEEE, per germline. The CDR3 DNA is TGTGCCAGCAGCCACAGAGGGTACACTGAAGCTTTCTTT. This encodes CASSHRGYTEAFF.

The rearrangement links TRBV4-3 to TRBJ2-2, with TRBD2 matching over 8 bases. Germline assignment: CDR1 LGHNA and CDR2 YSLEER. CDR3 length: 18 residues. V lost 0 bases, J lost 4 bases, and 10 bases stayed unmatched. CDR3 amino acids: CASSQEPAGDLSTGELFF. CDR3 nucleotide sequence: TGCGCCAGCAGCCAAGAGCCAGCGGGGGACCTAAGCACCGGGGAGCTGTTTTTT.

The chain couples TRBV5-1 to TRBJ2-3, with D maybe TRBD2 (5 bases). CDR1 is SGHRS and CDR2 is YFSETQ in the germline V gene. The CDR3 loop spans 17 amino acids. Trimming removed 1 base at V and 1 base at J, with 16 bases between. CDR3 amino acids: CASSLNVEPRGTDTQYF. The CDR3 coding sequence is TGCGCCAGCAGCTTGAACGTCGAACCGAGGGGCACAGATACGCAGTATTTT.

This clone was seen only a few times. The J gene is TRBJ2-2, the V gene TRBV5-1, with 10 nucleotides matching TRBD1. CDR3 length: 15 residues. CDR1 SGHRS and CDR2 YFSETQ come from the germline V gene. V gave up 5 bases and J gave up 6 bases; unmatched junction bases: 7. This CDR3 is CASSSGTGEAGELFF. The CDR3, as DNA: TGCGCCAGCAGTTCCGGGACAGGGGAGGCCGGGGAGCTGTTTTTT.